This is a list of T cell receptor beta chains from one sample in a study of blood T cell repertoires in COVID-19. The method was immunoSEQ multiplex PCR; TCRdb's version includes in-frame clones alone and lacks a portion of them. The data hold roughly 100,000 clones, with about 90% observed a single time. The sample comprised peripheral blood. The receptors were sampled from a woman between 45 and 60 years old with COVID-19, enrolled during active disease. Each CDR3 is given with its conserved first and last residue. Each record gives: CDR3 DNA, CDR3 protein, clone size, D gene, V gene, J gene. The D gene is left open where the match is weak. Size is stated for part of the rows, as once, few or many counts, or as a class when the clone is expanded.

DNA: TGCGCCAGCAGTGAATGTAAGCGACAGGGGCTACACGAGCAGTACTTC; CDR3: CASSECKRQGLHEQYF; size: -; D: TRBD1; V: TRBV10-1; J: TRBJ2-7
DNA: TGTGCCAGCAGCCAAGACCAGGGAGGCTACAATGAGCAGTTCTTC; CDR3: CASSQDQGGYNEQFF; size: -; D: -; V: TRBV3-1/TRBV3-2; J: TRBJ2-1
DNA: TGTGCCAGCAGCGTAGCGTCAGGGGGTAGAAATGAGCAGTTCTTC; CDR3: CASSVASGGRNEQFF; size: -; D: TRBD1; V: TRBV9; J: TRBJ2-1
DNA: TGTGCCAGCAGCAACAGGGTAAATGAGCAGTTCTTC; CDR3: CASSNRVNEQFF; size: -; D: -; V: TRBV3-1/TRBV3-2; J: TRBJ2-1
DNA: TGTGCCAGCAGAAGTAGCGGGGCTAGCACAGATACGCAGTATTTT; CDR3: CASRSSGASTDTQYF; size: -; D: TRBD2; V: TRBV28; J: TRBJ2-3
DNA: TGTGCCAGCACAACGGACAGCTATCAGCCCCAGCATTTT; CDR3: CASTTDSYQPQHF; size: -; D: -; V: TRBV2; J: TRBJ1-5
DNA: TGTGCCAGCAGCGGAGGGGGGACAGGACCCGGTAATTCACCCCTCCACTTT; CDR3: CASSGGGTGPGNSPLHF; size: -; D: TRBD1; V: TRBV9; J: TRBJ1-6
DNA: TGTGCCAGCAGCCAAGATCGGCGCGGGGGGACCTACGAGCAGTACTTC; CDR3: CASSQDRRGGTYEQYF; size: -; D: TRBD2; V: TRBV3-1/TRBV3-2; J: TRBJ2-7
DNA: TGTGCCAGCACCACCCAACAGGGATCCTCACCCCTCCACTTT; CDR3: CASTTQQGSSPLHF; size: -; D: -; V: TRBV9; J: TRBJ1-6
DNA: TGCGCCAGCAGCCAAGAGCGGACATATTCACCCCTCCACTTT; CDR3: CASSQERTYSPLHF; size: once; D: -; V: TRBV4-1; J: TRBJ1-6
DNA: TGTGCCAGCAGTTTAGACGGAGGAAACACTGAAGCTTTCTTT; CDR3: CASSLDGGNTEAFF; size: -; D: -; V: TRBV6-4; J: TRBJ1-1
DNA: TGTGCCAGTAATAAAGGGACAGGGGACGGGTCCTATAATTCACCCCTCCACTTT; CDR3: CASNKGTGDGSYNSPLHF; size: few; D: TRBD1; V: TRBV19; J: TRBJ1-6
DNA: TGTGCCAGCAGCTCCCCCAGCGGGGGTAACACCGGGGAGCTGTTTTTT; CDR3: CASSSPSGGNTGELFF; size: -; D: TRBD2; V: TRBV7-9; J: TRBJ2-2
DNA: TGTGCCAGCATCAGAAGGGGGGGCACTAATGAAAAACTGTTTTTT; CDR3: CASIRRGGTNEKLFF; size: -; D: -; V: TRBV6-5; J: TRBJ1-4
DNA: TGTGCCAGCAGCTCCGTCTTCTACGAGCAGTACTTC; CDR3: CASSSVFYEQYF; size: -; D: -; V: TRBV7-9; J: TRBJ2-7
DNA: TGTGCCATCAGTGCAGGGCCAGGGAACTCTGGGGCCAACGTCCTGACTTTC; CDR3: CAISAGPGNSGANVLTF; size: -; D: -; V: TRBV10-3; J: TRBJ2-6
DNA: TGTGCCAGTAGTATCATCGGGTTGATGAACACTGAAGCTTTCTTT; CDR3: CASSIIGLMNTEAFF; size: -; D: -; V: TRBV19; J: TRBJ1-1
DNA: TGTGCCAGTAGTATAGTTTTCCAAGACAGGGGGGAGCAGTTCTTC; CDR3: CASSIVFQDRGEQFF; size: -; D: TRBD1; V: TRBV19; J: TRBJ2-1
DNA: TGTGCCAGCAGCCAGGGGCCGGCGGGGGAGGGGGAGACCCAGTACTTC; CDR3: CASSQGPAGEGETQYF; size: -; D: TRBD2; V: TRBV3-1/TRBV3-2; J: TRBJ2-5
DNA: TGCGCCAGCAGCTTCGGGGGGGCCGTAACCTACAATGAGCAGTTCTTC; CDR3: CASSFGGAVTYNEQFF; size: once; D: TRBD2; V: TRBV5-1; J: TRBJ2-1
DNA: TGTGCCTGGAGATCAGGGTTTACCGGGGAGCTGTTTTTT; CDR3: CAWRSGFTGELFF; size: -; D: -; V: TRBV30; J: TRBJ2-2
DNA: TGTGCCGCAAGGGGGCAGACGAATCAGCCCCAGCATTTT; CDR3: CAARGQTNQPQHF; size: -; D: TRBD1; V: TRBV6-5; J: TRBJ1-5
DNA: TGTGCCAGCAGCAAAGGACCTACCGGGACTAGCGGCACCGGGGAGCTGTTTTTT; CDR3: CASSKGPTGTSGTGELFF; size: -; D: TRBD2; V: TRBV5-4; J: TRBJ2-2
DNA: TGTGCCTGGAGCCGACAGCACAATCAGCCCCAGCATTTT; CDR3: CAWSRQHNQPQHF; size: -; D: -; V: TRBV30; J: TRBJ1-5
DNA: TGTGCCAGCAGCGTAGAGCCCGGGAATGGCTACACCTTC; CDR3: CASSVEPGNGYTF; size: -; D: -; V: TRBV9; J: TRBJ1-2
DNA: TGTGCCAGCAGCAAGGGGGGGAACAGGGTGAATGAGCAGTTCTTC; CDR3: CASSKGGNRVNEQFF; size: -; D: -; V: TRBV7-2; J: TRBJ2-1
DNA: TGTGCCAGTAGTTCTCTCGACAGGGAGCACAATGAGCAGTTCTTC; CDR3: CASSSLDREHNEQFF; size: -; D: TRBD1; V: TRBV19; J: TRBJ2-1
DNA: TGCGCCAGCTCCCGACAGGAGATGAACACTGAAGCTTTCTTT; CDR3: CASSRQEMNTEAFF; size: -; D: -; V: TRBV5-1; J: TRBJ1-1
DNA: TGTGCCAGCAGTGAAGCCGGGACAGGGGGCCGAGAGACCCAGTACTTC; CDR3: CASSEAGTGGRETQYF; size: -; D: TRBD1; V: TRBV2; J: TRBJ2-5
DNA: TGTGCCAGCAGCCCTGTTGGAAACACCATATATTTT; CDR3: CASSPVGNTIYF; size: -; D: -; V: TRBV11-2; J: TRBJ1-3
DNA: TGTGCCAGCAGCGATTCGACTACCCCCGGGCAAGCTTTCTTT; CDR3: CASSDSTTPGQAFF; size: once; D: -; V: TRBV11-2; J: TRBJ1-1
DNA: TGTGCCAGCAGTTGGGGCAGCAATCAGCCCCAGCATTTT; CDR3: CASSWGSNQPQHF; size: -; D: -; V: TRBV12-3/TRBV12-4; J: TRBJ1-5
DNA: TGTGCCAGCTCCCGGGGACAGGGAACAGACGAGCAGTACTTC; CDR3: CASSRGQGTDEQYF; size: -; D: TRBD1; V: TRBV18; J: TRBJ2-7
DNA: TGTGCCAGCAGCCCCATCCCAGGGGGTCCGATGGGAGAGACCCAGTACTTC; CDR3: CASSPIPGGPMGETQYF; size: -; D: TRBD1; V: TRBV7-9; J: TRBJ2-5
DNA: TGTGCCAGCAGTCCGGGACAGGCTAATGAAAAACTGTTTTTT; CDR3: CASSPGQANEKLFF; size: -; D: TRBD1; V: TRBV6-5; J: TRBJ1-4
DNA: TGTGCCAGCACCGCACAACCGGGGCGGGGGCGGGAGACCCAGTACTTC; CDR3: CASTAQPGRGRETQYF; size: -; D: -; V: TRBV7-2; J: TRBJ2-5
DNA: TGTGCCAGCTCACCAAGTGCCCCGAGGGCTAGCACAGATACGCAGTATTTT; CDR3: CASSPSAPRASTDTQYF; size: -; D: -; V: TRBV18; J: TRBJ2-3
DNA: TGTGCCAGCACCCATTCTAATTACAATGAGCAGTTCTTC; CDR3: CASTHSNYNEQFF; size: -; D: -; V: TRBV12-3/TRBV12-4; J: TRBJ2-1
DNA: TGTGCCAGCAACGGACAGGTTGGGGGATTCTACGAGCAGTACTTC; CDR3: CASNGQVGGFYEQYF; size: -; D: TRBD1; V: TRBV5-4; J: TRBJ2-7
DNA: TGTGCCAGCAGCCACCTTCCGGGACAGACGAACACCGGGGAGCTGTTTTTT; CDR3: CASSHLPGQTNTGELFF; size: -; D: TRBD1; V: TRBV11-3; J: TRBJ2-2
DNA: TGTGCCATCAGCTCCCAACAACCCCACGAGACCCAGTACTTC; CDR3: CAISSQQPHETQYF; size: -; D: -; V: TRBV10-3; J: TRBJ2-5
DNA: TGTGCCAGCAGCCCCTTAATGGGACACCTTAATGAAAAACTGTTTTTT; CDR3: CASSPLMGHLNEKLFF; size: -; D: -; V: TRBV14; J: TRBJ1-4
DNA: TGCAGCGTAACCGGGACTAGCGGGGTTGTAGATACGCAGTATTTT; CDR3: CSVTGTSGVVDTQYF; size: -; D: TRBD2; V: TRBV29-1; J: TRBJ2-3
DNA: TGTGCCAGCAGCGTAGGGGCGGGAACTGAAGCTTTCTTT; CDR3: CASSVGAGTEAFF; size: -; D: -; V: TRBV9; J: TRBJ1-1
DNA: TGTGCCAGCAGCTTGTTCTTACGGGGACAGAGGAACACTGAAGCTTTCTTT; CDR3: CASSLFLRGQRNTEAFF; size: few; D: TRBD1; V: TRBV7-9; J: TRBJ1-1
DNA: TGTGCCAGCAGGGGTCTGGGGCCAGGAGATCAGCCCCAGCATTTT; CDR3: CASRGLGPGDQPQHF; size: -; D: -; V: TRBV6-5; J: TRBJ1-5
DNA: TGTGCCAGCAGCTTGAGTAACAGGGATTCGCAGTACTTC; CDR3: CASSLSNRDSQYF; size: -; D: -; V: TRBV7-2; J: TRBJ2-7
DNA: TGTGCCAGCAGCCAGAGCAGGGGTGGCTACACCTTC; CDR3: CASSQSRGGYTF; size: -; D: -; V: TRBV14; J: TRBJ1-2
DNA: TGTGCCAGCAGTTTACAACCCCCCCAAGCTGGCTACACCTTC; CDR3: CASSLQPPQAGYTF; size: -; D: -; V: TRBV28; J: TRBJ1-2
DNA: TGTGCCAGCAGTCCCGTTAGCGGGGGGAACAATGAGCAGTTCTTC; CDR3: CASSPVSGGNNEQFF; size: -; D: TRBD2; V: TRBV6-5; J: TRBJ2-1
DNA: TGTGCCAGCAGCTACCGGACAGGGGGGTATGGCTACACCTTC; CDR3: CASSYRTGGYGYTF; size: -; D: TRBD1; V: TRBV6-5; J: TRBJ1-2
DNA: TGTGCCAGCAGTTTTACAGCGGGGGACAATGAGCAGTTCTTC; CDR3: CASSFTAGDNEQFF; size: -; D: TRBD2; V: TRBV28; J: TRBJ2-1
DNA: TGTGCCAGCAGTTTACTGACAGGGGGAGGAGAGACCCAGTACTTC; CDR3: CASSLLTGGGETQYF; size: -; D: TRBD1; V: TRBV27; J: TRBJ2-5
DNA: TGCGCCAGCAGCGTCGGGACAGGGTTTACCTACGAGCAGTACTTC; CDR3: CASSVGTGFTYEQYF; size: few; D: TRBD1; V: TRBV5-1; J: TRBJ2-7
DNA: TGTGCCACCACCACCGGGGGGGCAGGAGGAAACACCATATATTTT; CDR3: CATTTGGAGGNTIYF; size: -; D: -; V: TRBV15; J: TRBJ1-3
DNA: TGCGCCAGCAGCTCGTGGACTACCACAGATACGCAGTATTTT; CDR3: CASSSWTTTDTQYF; size: -; D: -; V: TRBV5-1; J: TRBJ2-3
DNA: TGTGCCAGCAGTTCGGGACAGGGCTCCCGAATGGGCAATCAGCCCCAGCATTTT; CDR3: CASSSGQGSRMGNQPQHF; size: -; D: TRBD1; V: TRBV28; J: TRBJ1-5
DNA: TGTGCCAGCAGCTTCAGGGGTGGGTCTGGCGAGCAGTACTTC; CDR3: CASSFRGGSGEQYF; size: few; D: -; V: TRBV5-6; J: TRBJ2-7
DNA: TGCGCCAGCAGCTACGACCGCGGCTACGAGCAGTACTTC; CDR3: CASSYDRGYEQYF; size: -; D: -; V: TRBV5-1; J: TRBJ2-7
DNA: TGTGCCATCAGTGAGTCGTCGGGCAATCAGCCCCAGCATTTT; CDR3: CAISESSGNQPQHF; size: -; D: -; V: TRBV10-3; J: TRBJ1-5